This passage covers 19 T cell receptor beta chains from one sample sequenced in a study of OX40 agonist ivuxolimab in advanced cancers. The table came from immunoSEQ multiplex PCR; TCRdb's copy has only in-frame clones and leaves some out. This table has about 66,000 clones, 85% appearing once. The source was CD4+ or CD8+ T cells sorted from blood, collected in a trial of the OX40 agonist ivuxolimab. Receptors were obtained from an adult with an advanced solid tumor such as melanoma, head and neck, liver or kidney cancer.

The chain links TRBV5-5 to TRBJ2-5; D may be TRBD2 (6 bases). CDR1 is SGHKS, CDR2 YYEKEE, per germline (reference sequence). The length of the CDR3 is 12 residues. Trimming shortened V by 5 bases and J by 4 bases, and 9 bases separated the two germline ends. The chain's CDR3 is CASSGGRETQYF. CDR3 DNA: TGTGCCAGCAGTGGAGGGAGAGAGACCCAGTACTTC.

This chain joins TRBV6-5 and TRBJ1-1; D gene unclear. Trimming shortened V by 2 bases and J by 4 bases, and 11 bases separated the two germline ends. CDR1 is MNHEY and CDR2 is SVGAGI in the germline V gene. The CDR3 length is 14 residues. CDR3 in DNA: TGTGCCAGCAGTTACGGGTCAGGCGGCACTGAAGCTTTCTTT. It yields the protein CASSYGSGGTEAFF.

This clone was detected once. This chain uses TRBV7-6 with TRBJ2-5; no clear D gene. Germline values: CDR1 SGHVS, CDR2 FNYEAQ. Trimming took 5 bases from V and 5 from J, leaving 15 bases between them. The CDR3 is made up of 14 amino acids. CDR3 sequence reads: CASSPIDFVETQYF. The CDR3 nucleotides are TGTGCCAGCAGCCCAATAGATTTCGTGGAGACCCAGTACTTC. Drawing the rest from reference TRBV7-6 and TRBJ2-5, the complete variable domain is GAGVSQSPRYKVTKRGQDVALRCDPISGHVSLYWYRQALGQGPEFLTYFNYEAQQDKSGLPNDRFSAERPEGSISTLTIQRTEQRDSAMYRCASSPIDFVETQYFGPGTRLLVL.

The chain joins TRBV2 to TRBJ1-2; D ambiguous. This CDR3 contains 11 residues. Germline CDR1 SNHLY, CDR2 FYNNEI. Trimming left V 4 bases short and J 7 bases short, with 7 bases between. This CDR3 is CASSAQIGYTF. In DNA form, the CDR3 reads TGTGCCAGCAGTGCGCAGATTGGCTACACCTTC. The full variable domain, rest sourced from reference TRBV2 and TRBJ1-2, is EPEVTQTPSHQVTQMGQEVILRCVPISNHLYFYWYRQILGQKVEFLVSFYNNEISEKSEIFDDQFSVERPDGSNFTLKIRSTKLEDSAMYFCASSAQIGYTFGSGTRLTVV.

The CDR3 DNA reads TGTGCCAGTCGACCGAGGGGCGCAACGTACAATGAGCAGTTCTTC. Its translation: CASRPRGATYNEQFF. V and J are TRBV19 and TRBJ2-1; D tentatively fits TRBD1 or TRBD2 (5 bases each). The CDR3 runs to 15 residues. V was cut by 8 bases and J by 4 bases, with 18 bases left in between. Germline V CDR1 and CDR2: LNHDA, SQIVND (reference sequence).

This clone was recorded only once. The CDR3, as DNA: TGTGCCAGCAGCTTACCCCTACAGGACACTGAAGCTTTCTTT. Protein sequence: CASSLPLQDTEAFF. This rearrangement joins TRBV5-4 to TRBJ1-1, with D possibly TRBD1 on 5 matching bases. Germline-derived CDR1 and CDR2 are SGHNT and YYREEE (reference sequence). Trimming took off 2 bases at V and 3 bases at J, with 11 bases between the two ends. This CDR3 comprises 14 residues.

The V and J genes are TRBV28 and TRBJ1-2; TRBD1 aligns across 10 bases. Germline V gene lookup returns CDR1 MDHEN and CDR2 SYDVKM. The junction had 4 bases not matched to a gene; V was cut back by 2 bases and J by 7 bases. The CDR3 extends over 14 amino acids. This chain's CDR3 is CASSLRDRGGGYTF. The CDR3 coding sequence is TGTGCCAGCAGTTTAAGGGACAGGGGAGGTGGCTACACCTTC.

This clone was seen a handful of times. CDR3 sequence reads: CASRGQGGNTEAFF. Written as DNA, the CDR3 is TGTGCCAGCAGGGGACAGGGCGGGAACACTGAAGCTTTCTTT. V and J are TRBV6-4 and TRBJ1-1; 9 bases align to TRBD1. CDR1 is MRHNA, CDR2 SNTAGT, per germline. V lost 6 bases to trimming and J lost 1 base; unmatched junction nucleotides: 3. The CDR3 sequence is 14 residues long.

This clone was seen a few times. The chain links TRBV7-9 to TRBJ1-5; D not certain. Germline V gives CDR1 SEHNR, CDR2 FQNEAQ (reference sequence). This CDR3 is built from 12 residues. The germline V and J ends were trimmed by 4 bases and 5 bases, with 6 bases remaining between them. The CDR3 DNA follows: TGTGCCAGCAGCTCTTATGATCAGCCCCAGCATTTT. Its protein product is CASSSYDQPQHF.

The chain couples TRBV11-2 to TRBJ1-1; D perhaps matches TRBD1 (5 bases). V was shortened by 0 bases and J by 0 bases, with 8 bases between the two germline ends. This CDR3 has 15 amino acids. CDR1 SGHAT and CDR2 FQNNGV come from the germline V gene. The CDR3 spells CASSLEGGVNTEAFF. DNA for the CDR3: TGTGCCAGCAGCTTAGAGGGGGGAGTGAACACTGAAGCTTTCTTT.

Details on this clone: The junction departs from germline at one end; a sequencing error may be responsible. Other DNA sequences in the same sample also yield this CDR3. This chain joins TRBV5-6 and TRBJ1-5, with 8 bases aligning to TRBD1. CDR1 and CDR2 from the germline V gene are SGHDT and YYEEEE. The CDR3 spans 16 residues. CDR3 sequence (DNA): TGCGCCAGCAGCTTGGGATGGGACAGGACCCATCAGCCCCAGCATTTT. Its translation is CASSLGWDRTHQPQHF.

CDR3 sequence (DNA): TGCGCCAGCAGCCTCGAGGAGGGGTCCCCCTACGAGCAGTACTTC. This encodes CASSLEEGSPYEQYF. The chain has TRBV4-1 and TRBJ2-7, with a tentative D call TRBD2 (6 bases). In germline, CDR1 is MGHRA, CDR2 YSYEKL. This CDR3 spans 15 amino acids. Trimming pared 4 bases from V and 2 bases from J, leaving 15 bases between.

The genes are TRBV23-1 and TRBJ2-3, with D possibly matching TRBD2 (7 bases). TRBV23-1 is filed as an ORF, its function uncertain. The CDR3 is 15 residues long. Trimming pared 7 bases from V and 3 bases from J, leaving 17 bases between. Here the CDR3 DNA reads TGCGCCAGCACCCCAAGGGGGGGTAGGACAGATACGCAGTATTTT. The encoded protein is CASTPRGGRTDTQYF.

This chain links TRBV20-1 with TRBJ2-7; the match to TRBD2 covers 7 bases. Trimming took 0 bases from V and 12 from J; bases not matched to a gene: 5. The CDR3 is 11 amino acids. The germline gives CDR1 DFQATT, CDR2 SNEGSKA (reference sequence). In DNA, the CDR3 is TGCAGTGCTAGAGATCCCGCGGGAGCGTACTTC. It codes for CSARDPAGAYF.

The chain couples TRBV10-3 to TRBJ1-5, with D perhaps matching TRBD1 (6 bases). From germline, CDR1 is ENHRY and CDR2 SYGVKD. CDR3 size: 17 residues. The V end lost 0 bases, the J end lost 2 bases, and 14 bases lay between the germline ends. The CDR3 nucleotides are TGTGCCATCAGTGAGTCGAGGGGGGGAGGAGGCAATCAGCCCCAGCATTTT. This sequence encodes CAISESRGGGGNQPQHF.

The CDR3: CASSLEGAGGNEQFF. CDR3 bases: TGCGCCAGCAGCTTGGAAGGGGCAGGGGGAAATGAGCAGTTCTTC. The chain employs TRBV5-1 and TRBJ2-1; 7 bases agree with TRBD1. The CDR3 contains 15 residues. The germline V gene has CDR1 SGHRS and CDR2 YFSETQ. Trimming cost V 0 bases and J 7 bases; bases outside gene matches: 7.

This clone showed up just a few times. The sample has other DNA sequences that encode this CDR3 too. This sequence joins TRBV7-9 and TRBJ2-7; 7 nucleotides match TRBD2. V was pared by 1 base and J by 2 bases, with 2 bases of the junction left unmatched. The length of the CDR3 is 14 residues. CDR1 and CDR2 (germline): SEHNR, FQNEAQ (reference sequence). The CDR3 nucleotides are TGTGCCAGCAGCTTAGGACTAGCAGCCTACGAGCAGTACTTC. As protein: CASSLGLAAYEQYF.

This sequence joins TRBV15 and TRBJ2-3, with 7 bases fitting TRBD1. Trimming cost V 0 bases and J 4 bases; bases outside gene matches: 7. The CDR3 sequence is 16 residues long. In germline, CDR1 is LNHNV, CDR2 YYDKDF (reference sequence). The CDR3 is CATSRDRTGAADTQYF. The CDR3 DNA reads TGTGCCACCAGCAGAGATCGCACAGGGGCTGCAGATACGCAGTATTTT.

This clone has a single count. The chain uses TRBV28 and TRBJ2-5; no clear D gene. The CDR3 totals 13 residues. V lost 2 bases and J 1 base, leaving 5 bases between the germline ends. CDR1 and CDR2 (germline): MDHEN, SYDVKM. As DNA, the CDR3 is TGTGCCAGCAGTTTAATAGGCCAAGAGACCCAGTACTTC. Translating gives CASSLIGQETQYF.